This T cell receptor beta chain was observed in a study of blood T cell repertoires in COVID-19. As for the study in general: COVID-19 samples collected from the United States, Italy and Spain covered acute and convalescent phases. T cells, B-cell-depleted T cells, or PBMCs provided the cDNA or gDNA that served as material.

In the authors' methods: Estimation of nucleated cell counts was performed using reference gene primer amplification. Profiled with immunoSEQ multiplex PCR; TCRdb holds only in-frame clones, not every one. Clone size and V and J calls were adopted from that table, with D and trimming inferred from the DNA. The sample lists fewer than 40,000 clones, roughly 89% occurring once. The V end was cut by 5 bases, the J end by 3 bases, with 17 bases between. Germline CDR1 is MDHEN and CDR2 is SYDVKM. The CDR3 sequence is 15 residues long. This clonotype was sampled from a human donor in a cohort sampled during active COVID-19. This rearrangement joins TRBV28 to TRBJ2-7; tentative D call: TRBD2 (5 bases). The sample consisted of peripheral blood. The CDR3 sequence: CASSAPGRGSYEQYF. CDR3 in DNA: TGTGCCAGCAGTGCCCCCGGACGGGGAAGCTACGAGCAGTACTTC.